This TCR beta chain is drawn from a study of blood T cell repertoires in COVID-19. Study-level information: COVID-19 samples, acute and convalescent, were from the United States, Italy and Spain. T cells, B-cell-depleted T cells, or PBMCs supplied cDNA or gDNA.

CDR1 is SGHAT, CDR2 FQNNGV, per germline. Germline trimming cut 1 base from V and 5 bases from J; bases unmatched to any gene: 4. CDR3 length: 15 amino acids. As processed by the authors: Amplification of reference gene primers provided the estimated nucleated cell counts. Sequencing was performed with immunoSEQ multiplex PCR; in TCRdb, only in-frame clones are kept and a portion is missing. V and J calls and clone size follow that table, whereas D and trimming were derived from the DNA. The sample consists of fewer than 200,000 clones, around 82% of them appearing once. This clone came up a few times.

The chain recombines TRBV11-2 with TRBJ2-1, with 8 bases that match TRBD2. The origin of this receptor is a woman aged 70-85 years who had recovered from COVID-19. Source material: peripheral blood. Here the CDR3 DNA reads TGTGCCAGCAGCTTAGCGGGAGGGCTCCACAATGAGCAGTTCTTC. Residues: CASSLAGGLHNEQFF.